A few counts support the clone carrying this T cell receptor (beta chain). The source of the sample is a study of T cells after yellow fever vaccination. This CDR3 comprises 17 residues. CDR1 and CDR2 (germline): MGHRA, YSYEKL. With 4 bases removed from V and 5 bases from J, the gap between germline ends came to 21 bases. MiXCR, run by TCRdb on the 5' RACE reads, gives a single entry per CDR3 protein. The data hold some 260,000 distinct CDR3 sequences, with about 5.2% observed a single time. The sequenced sample was CD4+ T cells sorted from PBMCs, obtained on the day of the yellow fever booster vaccination. The rearrangement joins TRBV4-1 to TRBJ1-5, with D possibly being TRBD1 (5 bases). The TCR sequence derives from a man between 18 and 35 years old who received the YFV17D yellow fever vaccine. DNA of the CDR3: TGCGCCAGCAGCCCGTCCCCCCTTCAACAGGCTGATCAGCCCCAGCATTTT. Amino acids: CASSPSPLQQADQPQHF.